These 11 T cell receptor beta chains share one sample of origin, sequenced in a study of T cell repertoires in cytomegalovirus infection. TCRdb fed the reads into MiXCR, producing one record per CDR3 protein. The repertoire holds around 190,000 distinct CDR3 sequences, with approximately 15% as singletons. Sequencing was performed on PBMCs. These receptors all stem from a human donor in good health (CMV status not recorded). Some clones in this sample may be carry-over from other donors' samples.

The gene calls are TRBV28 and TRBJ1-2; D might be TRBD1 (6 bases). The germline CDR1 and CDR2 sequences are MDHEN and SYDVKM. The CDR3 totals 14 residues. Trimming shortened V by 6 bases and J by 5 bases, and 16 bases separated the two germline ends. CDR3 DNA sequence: TGTGCCAGCAGCTCCCGCCGGGGGGCGTATGGCTACACCTTC. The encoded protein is CASSSRRGAYGYTF.

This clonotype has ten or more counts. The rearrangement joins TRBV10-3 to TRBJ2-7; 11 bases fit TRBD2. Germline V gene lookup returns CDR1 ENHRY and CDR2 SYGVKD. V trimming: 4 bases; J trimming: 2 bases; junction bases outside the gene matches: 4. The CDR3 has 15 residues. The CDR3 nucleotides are TGTGCCATCAGTGCTTCTAGCGGGGGGCCCTACGAGCAGTACTTC. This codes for CAISASSGGPYEQYF.

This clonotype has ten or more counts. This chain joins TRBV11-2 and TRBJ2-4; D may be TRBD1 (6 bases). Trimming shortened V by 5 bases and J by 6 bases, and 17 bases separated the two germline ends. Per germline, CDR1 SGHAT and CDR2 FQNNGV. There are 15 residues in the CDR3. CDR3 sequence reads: CASSPLTGWGNIQYF. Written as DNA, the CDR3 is TGTGCCAGCAGCCCCTTAACAGGGTGGGGAAACATTCAGTACTTC.

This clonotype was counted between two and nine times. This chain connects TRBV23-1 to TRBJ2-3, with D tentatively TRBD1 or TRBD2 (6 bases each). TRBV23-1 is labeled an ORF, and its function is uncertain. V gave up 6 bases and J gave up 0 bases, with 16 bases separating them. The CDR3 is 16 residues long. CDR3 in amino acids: CASRPRGDSSTDTQYF. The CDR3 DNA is TGCGCCAGCAGACCTAGGGGGGATTCTAGCACAGATACGCAGTATTTT.

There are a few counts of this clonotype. The DNA for the CDR3 is TGCGCCAGCAGCCTTACAGGGCGTGGAAACACCATATATTTT. Its protein product is CASSLTGRGNTIYF. The V and J genes are TRBV5-1 and TRBJ1-3; a possible D gene is TRBD1 (6 bases). Trimming shortened V by 4 bases and J by 3 bases, and 11 bases separated the two germline ends. The CDR3 is 14 residues long. Per the germline V gene, CDR1 is SGHRS and CDR2 is YFSETQ.

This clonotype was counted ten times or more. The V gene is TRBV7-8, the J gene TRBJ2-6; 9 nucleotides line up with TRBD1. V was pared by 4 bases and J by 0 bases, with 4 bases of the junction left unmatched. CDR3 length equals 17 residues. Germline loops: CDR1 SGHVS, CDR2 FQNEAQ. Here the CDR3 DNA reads TGTGCCAGCAGCTCCGGACAGGGGAGCTCTGGGGCCAACGTCCTGACTTTC. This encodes CASSSGQGSSGANVLTF.

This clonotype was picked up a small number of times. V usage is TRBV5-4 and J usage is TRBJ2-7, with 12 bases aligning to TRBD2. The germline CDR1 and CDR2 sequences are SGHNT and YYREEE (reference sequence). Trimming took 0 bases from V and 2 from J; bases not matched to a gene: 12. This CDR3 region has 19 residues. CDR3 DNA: TGTGCCAGCAGCTTGGAACTAGCGGGAGGCCCGACAAGGCCCTACGAGCAGTACTTC. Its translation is CASSLELAGGPTRPYEQYF.

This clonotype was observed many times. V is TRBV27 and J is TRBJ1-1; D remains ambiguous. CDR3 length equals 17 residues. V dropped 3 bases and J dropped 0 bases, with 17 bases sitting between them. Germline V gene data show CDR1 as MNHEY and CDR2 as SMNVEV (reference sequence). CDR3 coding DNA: TGTGCCAGCAGTTTTCGGTCCGGATCCATCTTGAACACTGAAGCTTTCTTT. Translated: CASSFRSGSILNTEAFF.

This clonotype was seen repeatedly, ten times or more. In DNA form, the CDR3 reads TGTGCCAGCAGCTTAGCAGGCCACGATAGCAATCAGCCCCAGCATTTT. This encodes CASSLAGHDSNQPQHF. The rearrangement uses TRBV7-9 and TRBJ1-5; D unresolved. V lost 0 bases and J 0 bases, leaving 9 bases between the germline ends. This CDR3 is 16 amino acids long. Germline loops: CDR1 SEHNR, CDR2 FQNEAQ (reference sequence).

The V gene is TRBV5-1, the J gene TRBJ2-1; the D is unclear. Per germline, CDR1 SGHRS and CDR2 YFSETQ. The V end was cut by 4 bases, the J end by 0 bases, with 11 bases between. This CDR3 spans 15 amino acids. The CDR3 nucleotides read TGCGCCAGCAGCGCCGACCCCAGCTCCTACAATGAGCAGTTCTTC. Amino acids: CASSADPSSYNEQFF.

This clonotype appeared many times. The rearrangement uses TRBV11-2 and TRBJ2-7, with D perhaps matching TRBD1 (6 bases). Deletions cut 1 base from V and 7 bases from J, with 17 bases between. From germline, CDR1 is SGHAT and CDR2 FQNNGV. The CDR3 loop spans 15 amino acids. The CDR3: CASSLVQGNPGEQYF. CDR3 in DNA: TGTGCCAGCAGCTTAGTACAGGGTAACCCAGGAGAGCAGTACTTC.